This TCR beta chain derives from a study of cytomegalovirus exposure and HLA in healthy donors. Study-wide findings and caveats: The authors enumerated around 150 TCR beta chains as linked to cytomegalovirus. The study carried out a later analysis of TCR beta sequences. It associated around 17,000 of them with specific HLA alleles at a false discovery rate of 0.05. Earlier results showed most TCR beta V segments being productive about 90% or about 30% of the time.

PCR was performed using 60 Vbeta and 13 Jbeta primers. Profiling relied on immunoSEQ multiplex PCR, and the TCRdb table lists in-frame clones only, not all of them. The sample yields more than 90,000 clones, 70% to 85% seen once. Turning to this clone: Antigen: not known.

Germline assignment: CDR1 MNHNS and CDR2 SASEGT. The CDR3 length is 13 residues. The V gene lost 2 bases and the J gene lost 6 bases, with 11 bases spanning the gap. Sequencing was performed on PBMCs. The chain recombines TRBV6-1 with TRBJ2-7; D may be TRBD2 (5 bases). This TCR derives from a man aged 50-59 years in good health and CMV-seropositive. CDR3 sequence: CASSESVALEQYF. The DNA for the CDR3 is TGTGCCAGCAGTGAATCAGTAGCGCTCGAGCAGTACTTC.